The 17 T cell receptor beta chains listed next were all sequenced from one sample in a study of blood T cell repertoires in COVID-19. Clones were read by immunoSEQ multiplex PCR, and TCRdb kept only the in-frame ones, dropping some. This table holds hundreds of thousands of clones, 86% found once. Input material: PBMCs or T cells enriched from blood (not recorded which). Receptors originate from a man between 18 and 29 years old who had recovered from COVID-19.

This chain uses TRBV5-1 with TRBJ2-1; maybe TRBD2 (6 bases). CDR3 size: 14 residues. Trimming pared 4 bases from V and 5 bases from J, leaving 13 bases between. Germline lookup yields CDR1 SGHRS and CDR2 YFSETQ. The CDR3 DNA sequence: TGCGCCAGCAGCGGCCGGGACTGGGACAATGAGCAGTTCTTC. Its protein is CASSGRDWDNEQFF.

This rearrangement joins TRBV30 to TRBJ2-1, with TRBD2 identical over 9 bases. The germline V gene has CDR1 GTSNPN and CDR2 SVGIG (reference sequence). V lost 3 bases and J lost 6; bases outside the gene matches: 3. The CDR3 runs to 13 residues. The CDR3 loop reads CAWRGGGANEQFF. The CDR3 DNA reads TGTGCCTGGAGAGGCGGGGGGGCCAATGAGCAGTTCTTC.

The chain uses TRBV7-2 and TRBJ2-2; D gene uncertain. Trimming cost V 3 bases and J 3 bases, with 8 bases left between them. The germline V gene has CDR1 SGHTA and CDR2 FQGNSA. This CDR3 comprises 14 residues. The CDR3 DNA sequence: TGTGCCAGCAGCTTTCTAAAAGACACCGGGGAGCTGTTTTTT. This gives the protein CASSFLKDTGELFF.

The chain joins TRBV24-1 to TRBJ2-1; the match to TRBD2 covers 8 bases. Germline V gene data show CDR1 as KGHDR and CDR2 as SFDVKD. V shed 0 bases, J shed 6 bases, and the junction held 9 bases outside the gene matches. The length of the CDR3 is 17 residues. CDR3 sequence: CATSDLNGGTRSNEQFF. The CDR3 nucleotides are TGTGCCACCAGTGATTTGAACGGTGGGACTAGGTCCAATGAGCAGTTCTTC.

V is TRBV1 and J is TRBJ1-1. TRBV1 is shown as a pseudogene. The CDR3 spans 18 residues. CDR3 residues: CTSSQVKASRPLSTEAFF. In DNA, the CDR3 is TGCACCAGCAGCCAAGTTAAAGCGAGCCGACCTCTGAGCACTGAAGCTTTCTTT.

The rearrangement uses TRBV18 and TRBJ1-4, with D possibly TRBD1 on 5 matching bases. In germline, CDR1 is KGHSH, CDR2 LQKENI. V was shortened by 5 bases and J by 3 bases, with 13 bases between the two germline ends. The CDR3 extends over 15 amino acids. CDR3 region: CASSDPGLPNEKLFF. As DNA, the CDR3 is TGTGCCAGCTCAGACCCGGGACTGCCTAATGAAAAACTGTTTTTT.

The genes are TRBV7-9 and TRBJ1-1; 8 bases map to TRBD1. The CDR3 runs 16 residues. Germline assignment: CDR1 SEHNR and CDR2 FQNEAQ (reference sequence). The trim removed 6 bases at V and 2 bases at J, leaving 11 bases unmatched. CDR3 protein: CASSPQGVLFNTEAFF. The CDR3 nucleotides read TGTGCCAGCAGTCCACAGGGGGTGTTATTCAACACTGAAGCTTTCTTT.

This clone has a handful of counts. The rearrangement uses TRBV3-1 (or the pseudogene TRBV3-2) and TRBJ2-1; 12 nucleotides agree with TRBD2. V shed 4 bases, J shed 4 bases, and the junction held 5 bases outside the gene matches. The germline V gene has CDR1 LGHDT and CDR2 YNNKEL (reference sequence). The CDR3 runs 16 residues. The CDR3 nucleotides are TGTGCCAGCAGCCGAAAGACTAGCGGGGGTTACAATGAGCAGTTCTTC. It yields the protein CASSRKTSGGYNEQFF.

This clone is a singleton in its sample. J is TRBJ2-1 and V is TRBV7-8; TRBD2 matches 9 bases. V dropped 2 bases and J dropped 9; count of bases not matched to a gene: 8. Per the germline V gene, CDR1 is SGHVS and CDR2 is FQNEAQ. The CDR3 is 15 amino acids. The CDR3 loop reads CASSLSGGPFAEQFF. The DNA for the CDR3 is TGTGCCAGCAGCTTAAGCGGGGGGCCTTTTGCTGAGCAGTTCTTC.

CDR3 sequence (DNA): TGTGCCAGCAGCCAGGGAGGCGGATTCGGAAACACCATATATTTT. Translation: CASSQGGGFGNTIYF. The chain is built from TRBV5-4 and TRBJ1-3, with a possible D match to TRBD1 (5 bases). Per germline, CDR1 SGHNT and CDR2 YYREEE (reference sequence). Trimming pared 4 bases from V and 4 bases from J, leaving 15 bases between. The CDR3 loop spans 15 amino acids.

The chain couples TRBV9 to TRBJ2-5, with 8 bases identical to TRBD2. CDR3 length equals 15 residues. Germline V gene sequence: CDR1 SGDLS, CDR2 YYNGEE. J lost 5 bases, V lost 2 bases, and 8 bases had no gene match. The chain's CDR3 is CASSVAREVRETQYF. CDR3 in DNA: TGTGCCAGCAGCGTTGCGCGGGAGGTCCGGGAGACCCAGTACTTC.

This clone was seen just once. The genes are TRBV29-1 and TRBJ2-5, with TRBD1 as a possible D gene (6 bases). Deletions cut 6 bases from V and 5 bases from J, with 16 bases between. This CDR3 has 13 residues. In germline, CDR1 is SQVTM, CDR2 ANQGSEA. CDR3 sequence (DNA): TGCAGCGTGGGACAACAAAACGGGGAGACCCAGTACTTC. It specifies CSVGQQNGETQYF. Full variable domain (rest looked up from reference TRBV29-1 and TRBJ2-5): SAVISQKPSRDICQRGTSLTIQCQVDSQVTMMFWYRQQPGQSLTLIATANQGSEATYESGFVIDKFPISRPNLTFSTLTVSNMSPEDSSIYLCSVGQQNGETQYFGPGTRLLVL.

This chain connects TRBV9 to TRBJ2-7, with 7 bases lining up with TRBD2. The CDR3 loop spans 15 amino acids. The V segment lost 0 bases and the J segment 6 bases; nucleotides outside the gene matches: 9. In germline, CDR1 is SGDLS, CDR2 YYNGEE. The CDR3 loop is CASSVGEGGPSEQYF. As DNA, the CDR3 is TGTGCCAGCAGCGTAGGGGAGGGAGGGCCAAGCGAGCAGTACTTC.

V gene TRBV19 combines with J gene TRBJ1-6; the match to TRBD1 covers 7 bases. The CDR3 covers 15 residues. The V gene's germline CDR1 is LNHDA and CDR2 SQIVND (reference sequence). The V and J ends lost 7 bases and 9 bases, in that order; junction bases with no gene match: 12. The DNA for the CDR3 is TGTGCCAGTACCCCTAGCGGGACAGTTATTTCACCCCTCCACTTT. This codes for CASTPSGTVISPLHF.

The rearrangement uses TRBV3-1 (or the pseudogene TRBV3-2) and TRBJ2-5, with a tentative D call TRBD2 (6 bases). The V gene lost 1 base and the J gene lost 6 bases, with 9 bases spanning the gap. CDR3 length equals 13 residues. CDR1 and CDR2 (germline): LGHDT, YNNKEL (reference sequence). The CDR3 nucleotides read TGTGCCAGCAGCCAAGTTGCGGGAAAGACCCAGTACTTC. Translated: CASSQVAGKTQYF.

J is TRBJ2-7 and V is TRBV5-1; TRBD2 matches at 15 bases. The junction had 6 bases not matched to a gene; V was cut back by 5 bases and J by 6 bases. The CDR3 runs to 15 residues. Germline V gives CDR1 SGHRS, CDR2 YFSETQ. The DNA for the CDR3 is TGCGCCAGCAGTTGGACTAGCGGGAGGGACCGCGAGCAGTACTTC. Translation: CASSWTSGRDREQYF.

This rearrangement joins TRBV11-1 to TRBJ1-2; D unresolved. Trimming left V 5 bases short and J 3 bases short, with 10 bases between. Germline V CDR1 and CDR2: SGHAT, FQDESV (reference sequence). This CDR3 region has 13 residues. Here the CDR3 reads CASSRGLDYGYTF. The CDR3 DNA reads as TGTGCCAGCAGCCGAGGGTTAGACTATGGCTACACCTTC.